This TCR beta chain was found in a study of blood T cell repertoires in COVID-19. Across the whole study: PBMCs, B-cell-depleted T cells, or T cells provided the cDNA or gDNA that made up the material.

Sequencing used immunoSEQ multiplex PCR; TCRdb keeps in-frame clones, though not all of them. This table has approximately 20,000 clones, roughly 91% appearing once. The CDR3 has 16 amino acids. Germline CDR1 SGHTA, CDR2 FQGNSA. V was pared by 1 base and J by 2 bases, with 14 bases between. This receptor was taken from a human donor in a cohort sampled during active COVID-19. This chain uses TRBV7-2 with TRBJ1-1; no clear D gene. The material sequenced was peripheral blood. CDR3 in DNA: TGTGCCAGCAGCTTAGTGGGCGGGCGGGCAAACACTGAAGCTTTCTTT. Protein: CASSLVGGRANTEAFF.